This record concerns one TCR beta chain sequence. The entry originates in a study of blood T cell repertoires in COVID-19. Study-wide context: Specimens from acute and convalescent COVID-19 originated in the United States, Italy and Spain.

V lost 8 bases to trimming and J lost 9 bases; unmatched junction nucleotides: 9. Germline CDR1 ENHRY, CDR2 SYGVKD. The CDR3 consists of 15 residues. Clones were sequenced by immunoSEQ multiplex PCR, and TCRdb holds only the in-frame ones, with some missing. The sample lists 80,000 to 90,000 clones; about 83% were seen once. V gene TRBV10-3 combines with J gene TRBJ2-1; 14 bases match TRBD2. The sequenced sample was peripheral blood. This receptor was obtained from a man between 60 and 70 years old with acute or convalescent COVID-19. This CDR3 reads CAIYSGLAGVGEQFF. The CDR3 bases are TGTGCCATCTACTCGGGACTAGCGGGGGTGGGTGAGCAGTTCTTC.